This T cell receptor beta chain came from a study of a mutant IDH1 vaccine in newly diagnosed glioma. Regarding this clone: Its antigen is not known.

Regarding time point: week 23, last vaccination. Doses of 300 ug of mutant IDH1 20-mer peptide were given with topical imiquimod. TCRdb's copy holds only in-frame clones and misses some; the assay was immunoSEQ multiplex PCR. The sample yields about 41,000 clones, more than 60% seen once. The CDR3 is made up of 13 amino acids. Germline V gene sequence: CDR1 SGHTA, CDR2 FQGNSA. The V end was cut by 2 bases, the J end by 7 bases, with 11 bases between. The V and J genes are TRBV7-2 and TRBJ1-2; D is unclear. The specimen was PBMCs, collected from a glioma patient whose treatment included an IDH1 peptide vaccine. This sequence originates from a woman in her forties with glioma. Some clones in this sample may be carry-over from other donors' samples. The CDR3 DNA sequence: TGTGCCAGCAGCTTATACTTCGAAAGTGGCTACACCTTC. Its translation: CASSLYFESGYTF.